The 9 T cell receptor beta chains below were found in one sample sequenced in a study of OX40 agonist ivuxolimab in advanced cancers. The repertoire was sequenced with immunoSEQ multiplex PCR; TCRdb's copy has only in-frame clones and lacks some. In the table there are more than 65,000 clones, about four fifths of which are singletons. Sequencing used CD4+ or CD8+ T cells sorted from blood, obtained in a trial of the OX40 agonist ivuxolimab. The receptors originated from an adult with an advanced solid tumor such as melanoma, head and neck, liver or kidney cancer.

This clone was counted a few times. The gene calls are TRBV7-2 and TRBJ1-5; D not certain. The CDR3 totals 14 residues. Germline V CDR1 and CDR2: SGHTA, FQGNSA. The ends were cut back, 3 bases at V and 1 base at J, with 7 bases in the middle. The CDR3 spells CASSFTNSNQPQHF. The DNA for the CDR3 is TGTGCCAGCAGCTTCACAAACAGCAATCAGCCCCAGCATTTT.

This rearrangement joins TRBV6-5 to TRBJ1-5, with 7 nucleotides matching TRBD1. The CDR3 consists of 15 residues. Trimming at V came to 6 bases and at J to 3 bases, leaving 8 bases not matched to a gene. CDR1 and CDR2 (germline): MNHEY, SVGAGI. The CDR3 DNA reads TGTGCCAGCAGGAAATCAACAGGGGACAATCAGCCCCAGCATTTT. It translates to CASRKSTGDNQPQHF.

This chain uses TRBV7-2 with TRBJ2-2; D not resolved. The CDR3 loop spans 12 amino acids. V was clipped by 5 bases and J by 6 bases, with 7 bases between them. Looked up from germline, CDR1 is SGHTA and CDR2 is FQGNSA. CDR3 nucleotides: TGTGCCAGCAGCCCCCTGTCCGGGGAGCTGTTTTTT. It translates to CASSPLSGELFF.

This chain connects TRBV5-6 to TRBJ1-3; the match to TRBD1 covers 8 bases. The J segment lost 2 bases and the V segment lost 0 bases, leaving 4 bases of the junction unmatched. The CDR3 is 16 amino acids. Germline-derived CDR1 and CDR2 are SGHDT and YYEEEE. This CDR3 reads CASSLGTGRPGNTIYF. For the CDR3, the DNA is TGTGCCAGCAGCTTGGGGACAGGGAGGCCTGGAAACACCATATATTTT.

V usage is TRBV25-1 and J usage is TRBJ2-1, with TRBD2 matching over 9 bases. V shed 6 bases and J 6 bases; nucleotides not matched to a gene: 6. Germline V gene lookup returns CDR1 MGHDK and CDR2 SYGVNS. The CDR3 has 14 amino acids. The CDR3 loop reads CASRERGARNEQFF. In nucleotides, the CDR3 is TGTGCCAGCAGAGAGCGGGGGGCCCGCAATGAGCAGTTCTTC. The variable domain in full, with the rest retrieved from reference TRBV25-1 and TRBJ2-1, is EADIYQTPRYLVIGTGKKITLECSQTMGHDKMYWYQQDPGMELHLIHYSYGVNSTEKGDLSSESTVSRIRTEHFPLTLESARPSHTSQYLCASRERGARNEQFFGPGTRLTVL.

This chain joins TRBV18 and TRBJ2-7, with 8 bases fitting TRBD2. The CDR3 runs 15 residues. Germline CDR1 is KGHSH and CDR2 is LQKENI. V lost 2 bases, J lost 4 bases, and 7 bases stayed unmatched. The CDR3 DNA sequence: TGTGCCAGCTCACCAAAGGGACTAGAGAGTTACGAGCAGTACTTC. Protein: CASSPKGLESYEQYF.

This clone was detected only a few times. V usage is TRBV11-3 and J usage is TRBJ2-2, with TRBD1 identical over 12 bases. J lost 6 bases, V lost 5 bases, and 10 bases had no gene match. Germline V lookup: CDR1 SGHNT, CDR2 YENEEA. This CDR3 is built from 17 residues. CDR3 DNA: TGTGCCAGCAGCAAAGGCCCGGGACAGGGGGCCTCCGGGGAGCTGTTTTTT. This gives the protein CASSKGPGQGASGELFF.

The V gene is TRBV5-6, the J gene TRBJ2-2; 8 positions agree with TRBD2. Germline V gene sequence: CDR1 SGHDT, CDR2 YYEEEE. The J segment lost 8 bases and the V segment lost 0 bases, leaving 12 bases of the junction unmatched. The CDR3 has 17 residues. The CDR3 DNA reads TGTGCCAGCAGCTTGGATTGGCGGGAGGTCGCAGCTGGGGAGCTGTTTTTT. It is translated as CASSLDWREVAAGELFF.

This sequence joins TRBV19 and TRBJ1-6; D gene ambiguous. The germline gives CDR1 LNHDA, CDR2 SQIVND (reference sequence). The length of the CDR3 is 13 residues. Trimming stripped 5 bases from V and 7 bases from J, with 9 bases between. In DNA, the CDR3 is TGTGCCAGTAGTTATAGGGAAAATTCACCCCTCCACTTT. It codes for CASSYRENSPLHF.